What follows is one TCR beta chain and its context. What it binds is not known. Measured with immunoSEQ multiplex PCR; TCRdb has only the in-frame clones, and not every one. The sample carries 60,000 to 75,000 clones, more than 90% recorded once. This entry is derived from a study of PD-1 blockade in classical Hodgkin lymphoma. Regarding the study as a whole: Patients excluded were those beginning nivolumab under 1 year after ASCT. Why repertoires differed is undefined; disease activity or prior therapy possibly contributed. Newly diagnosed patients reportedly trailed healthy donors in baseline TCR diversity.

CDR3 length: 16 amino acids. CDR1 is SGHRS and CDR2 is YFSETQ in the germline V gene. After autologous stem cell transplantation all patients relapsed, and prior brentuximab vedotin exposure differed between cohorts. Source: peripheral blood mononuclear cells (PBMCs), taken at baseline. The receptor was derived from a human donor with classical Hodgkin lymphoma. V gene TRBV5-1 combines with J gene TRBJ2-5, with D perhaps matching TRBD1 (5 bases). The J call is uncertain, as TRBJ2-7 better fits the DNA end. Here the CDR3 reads CASSLGSGQGAYEQYF. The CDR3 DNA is TGCGCCAGCAGCTTGGGATCTGGGCAGGGTGCGTACGAGCAGTACTTC.